This T cell receptor beta chain was obtained from a study of blood T cell repertoires in COVID-19 (dated by TCRdb to about 2020). Regarding the complete study: Samples from collaborators originated in the United States, Italy and Spain and spanned both the acute and convalescent phases of COVID-19. Where available, HLA class I and class II types were taken from metadata supplied by the sample provider and were not determined by assay-based typing. The material from the prospective study consisted of cDNA or gDNA derived from T cells, B-cell-depleted T cells, or PBMCs. Subjects who had been exposed to COVID-19, were actively infected with it, or had recovered from it provided the deeply sampled blood TCRbeta repertoires that made up the dataset. Samples came from the ongoing ImmuneRACE study (first 160 participants) plus 1,254 subjects from 6 global collaborators. Sample metadata almost always included a de-identified subject ID, COVID-19 status, age in years and sex. A freely available public database, intended as a resource for researchers studying the immune response to SARS-CoV-2, is where the repertoires were released.

Broad study findings and their caveats: How much clinical and demographic metadata was included differed by source and by participant, and the metadata was provided uncurated.

Collaborating institutions collected whole blood in K2EDTA tubes following their own protocols. For TCRbeta analysis, collaborators shipped samples as frozen whole blood, isolated PBMCs, or DNA extracted from either of those sample types. As to this clone: Its antigen specificity is not known. No quality values exist for individual bases; no much larger clone is one base distant.

The immunoSEQ Assay, a bias-controlled multiplex PCR, was used to amplify TCRbeta CDR3 regions from genomic DNA. The published analysis was carried out like this. Nucleated cell counts per sample were estimated from amplification of reference gene primers within the assay. To quantify the absolute abundance of each unique TCRbeta CDR3 rearrangement, sequence reads were collapsed and filtered. For each sample, productive Simpson clonality was calculated as the square root of Simpson's diversity index across productive rearrangements. The table was pulled from immuneACCESS by TCRdb, which kept in-frame rearrangements only. Such tables lose some clones; where checked, under half of the loss comes from unresolved V genes, and the rest has no known cause. V and J calls and clone size are given by that table; D and trimming were obtained from the DNA. The sample yields some 110,000 clones; more than 75% were counted once. The ten largest clones take up about 4.5% of the sample.

The CDR3 spans 12 residues, from the cysteine through the phenylalanine. Here the CDR3 DNA is all that survives: 36 bases in frame from base 1. The germline V gene (reference sequence) specifies GTSNPN as CDR1 and SVGIG as CDR2. V lost 4 bases and J lost 5 bases, and the count of bases not matched to a germline gene is 4. The chain employs TRBV30 and TRBJ2-5; 7 middle bases align to TRBD1. The sequence came from a man in his forties or fifties with acute or convalescent COVID-19. The material sequenced was peripheral blood. The CDR3 protein: CAWIVGGETQYF. The sequenced DNA: TGTGCCTGGATTGTAGGGGGCGAGACCCAGTACTTC.